These 11 T cell receptor beta chains were sequenced from one sample in a study of neurological immune-mediated disorders. TCRdb processed the 5' RACE reads anew with MiXCR; each CDR3 protein has one entry. The data contain tens of thousands of distinct CDR3 sequences, 3% to 4% of them singletons. The sample taken for sequencing was PBMCs. The receptors originated from a woman aged 45-65 years with multiple sclerosis.

There are many counts of this clonotype. V gene TRBV5-1 combines with J gene TRBJ1-6; D ambiguous. Trimming removed 2 bases from V and 4 bases from J, with 7 bases in between. The length of the CDR3 is 14 residues. Germline V CDR1 and CDR2: SGHRS, YFSETQ. This chain's CDR3 is CASSFEEYNSPLHF. The CDR3, as DNA: TGCGCCAGCAGCTTCGAGGAGTATAATTCACCCCTCCACTTT.

This clonotype was detected ten times or more. This chain connects TRBV20-1 to TRBJ1-1, with D possibly TRBD1 on 5 matching bases. V lost 2 bases and J lost 4, with 11 bases in between. The germline V gene has CDR1 DFQATT and CDR2 SNEGSKA (reference sequence). CDR3 size: 13 residues. CDR3 loop: CSARPPRATEAFF. The CDR3 region has the DNA TGCAGTGCTAGACCCCCCAGGGCCACTGAAGCTTTCTTT.

In this sample, this clonotype turned up a few times. This rearrangement joins TRBV5-1 to TRBJ1-1; D unresolved. Germline V gene data show CDR1 as SGHRS and CDR2 as YFSETQ. Trimming removed 1 base from V and 2 bases from J, with 3 bases in between. The CDR3 totals 12 residues. CDR3 sequence reads: CASSLYNTEAFF. CDR3 sequence (DNA): TGCGCCAGCAGCTTGTATAACACTGAAGCTTTCTTT.

This clonotype was counted many times. This chain joins TRBV7-3 and TRBJ1-1; D remains ambiguous. The CDR3 loop spans 14 amino acids. Looked up from germline, CDR1 is SGHTA and CDR2 is FQGTGA. Trimming pared 1 base from V and 11 bases from J, leaving 17 bases between. CDR3 residues: CASSLNGGRARAFF. The CDR3 nucleotides are TGTGCCAGCAGCTTAAATGGAGGGAGGGCGCGTGCTTTCTTT.

This clonotype was observed many times. The chain joins TRBV3-1 to TRBJ2-2; TRBD1 might be the D (6 bases). CDR1 LGHDT and CDR2 YNNKEL come from the germline V gene (reference sequence). This CDR3 is 14 amino acids long. V was clipped by 7 bases and J by 3 bases, with 12 bases between them. CDR3 region: CASNRGLDTGELFF. CDR3 bases: TGTGCCAGCAATAGGGGGTTGGACACCGGGGAGCTGTTTTTT.

The sample holds many counts of this clonotype. The chain uses TRBV27 and TRBJ2-2; 10 positions match TRBD2. The trim removed 4 bases at V and 2 bases at J, leaving 16 bases unmatched. Germline CDR1 reads MNHEY; CDR2 reads SMNVEV (reference sequence). The length of the CDR3 is 20 residues. The DNA of the CDR3 is TGTGCCAGCAGTTATGGGCCAGTAGCGGGGGGCCGCCCAAACACCGGGGAGCTGTTTTTT. Translated: CASSYGPVAGGRPNTGELFF.

The table lists this clonotype with many counts. V and J are TRBV5-1 and TRBJ2-5; D possibly corresponds to TRBD1 (5 bases). Germline V gene lookup returns CDR1 SGHRS and CDR2 YFSETQ. V dropped 0 bases and J dropped 5 bases, with 14 bases sitting between them. This CDR3 comprises 15 residues. DNA of the CDR3: TGCGCCAGCAGCTTGGTCGGATCCAGGGTCGAGACCCAGTACTTC. This encodes CASSLVGSRVETQYF.

This clonotype was seen ten or more times. The chain joins TRBV5-1 to TRBJ1-6; no clear D gene. CDR3 length: 14 residues. The V gene's germline CDR1 is SGHRS and CDR2 YFSETQ. The V end was cut by 4 bases, the J end by 6 bases, with 11 bases between. In nucleotides, the CDR3 is TGCGCCAGCAGCCTCCAAGCGGGTAATTCACCCCTCCACTTT. This gives the protein CASSLQAGNSPLHF.

This clonotype was seen many times. The J gene is TRBJ2-1, the V gene TRBV29-1, with D possibly being TRBD1 (5 bases). Germline CDR1 SQVTM, CDR2 ANQGSEA. The ends were cut back, 1 base at V and 7 bases at J, with 17 bases in the middle. The CDR3 sequence is 15 residues long. The CDR3 protein is CSVEGLPGKGNEQFF. Here the CDR3 DNA reads TGCAGCGTTGAAGGTCTCCCAGGGAAGGGTAATGAGCAGTTCTTC.

With regard to this clonotype: One junction end does not reproduce the germline sequence, and a read error may be involved. The chain links TRBV12-3 or TRBV12-4 to TRBJ2-3; D gene uncertain. The CDR3 consists of 12 residues. CDR3 nucleotides: TGTGACAGCAGTAGCCCTCGCCCATCCCAGTATTTT. Its protein is CDSSSPRPSQYF.

In its sample, this clonotype was seen many times. The chain joins TRBV20-1 to TRBJ2-1, with unresolved D. Trimming removed 5 bases from V and 2 bases from J, with 16 bases in between. The CDR3 contains 15 residues. Germline V CDR1 and CDR2: DFQATT, SNEGSKA (reference sequence). CDR3: CSAGVGFSPYNEQFF. The CDR3 DNA reads TGCAGTGCTGGGGTAGGATTCTCGCCCTACAATGAGCAGTTCTTC.